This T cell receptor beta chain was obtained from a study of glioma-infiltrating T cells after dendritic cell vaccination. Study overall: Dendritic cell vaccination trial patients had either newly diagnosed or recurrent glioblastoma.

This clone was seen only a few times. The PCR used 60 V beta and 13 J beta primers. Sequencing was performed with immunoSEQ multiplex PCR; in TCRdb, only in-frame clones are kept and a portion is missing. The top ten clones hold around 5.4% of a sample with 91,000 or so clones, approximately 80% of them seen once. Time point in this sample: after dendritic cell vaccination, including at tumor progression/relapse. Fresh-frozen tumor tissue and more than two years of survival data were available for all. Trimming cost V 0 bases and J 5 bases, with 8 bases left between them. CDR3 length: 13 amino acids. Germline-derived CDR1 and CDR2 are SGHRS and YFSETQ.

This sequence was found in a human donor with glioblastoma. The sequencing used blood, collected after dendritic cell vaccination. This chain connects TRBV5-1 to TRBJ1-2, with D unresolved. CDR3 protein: CASSLAGDYGYTF. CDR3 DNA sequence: TGCGCCAGCAGCTTGGCCGGAGATTATGGCTACACCTTC.